This passage covers 20 T cell receptor beta chains from one sample sequenced in a study of T cell responses to AZD1222 COVID-19 vaccine. Profiling relied on immunoSEQ multiplex PCR, and the TCRdb table lists in-frame clones only, not all of them. The table includes approximately 73,000 clones, roughly 84% detected once. The material sequenced was peripheral blood, taken on day 0 of AZD1222 vaccination. The receptors come from an adult in good health.

The V gene is TRBV11-2, the J gene TRBJ1-4; D is perhaps TRBD1 (5 bases). The CDR3 runs to 18 residues. V was clipped by 0 bases and J by 7 bases, with 21 bases between them. Germline loops: CDR1 SGHAT, CDR2 FQNNGV. The DNA of the CDR3 is TGTGCCAGCAGCTTAGACAGGGAAAGGGTTCGTCGTGCTGAAAAACTGTTTTTT. Translated, it gives CASSLDRERVRRAEKLFF.

The chain combines TRBV5-1 with TRBJ1-6, with D possibly matching TRBD1 (5 bases). CDR3 length: 16 residues. V was shortened by 0 bases and J by 7 bases, with 14 bases between the two germline ends. CDR1 SGHRS and CDR2 YFSETQ come from the germline V gene. Here the CDR3 DNA reads TGCGCCAGCAGCTTGGTTGTTGTTGGGGGAAATTCACCCCTCCACTTT. Its protein is CASSLVVVGGNSPLHF.

This rearrangement joins TRBV5-1 to TRBJ1-2, with no clear D. Germline V gene data show CDR1 as SGHRS and CDR2 as YFSETQ. The ends were cut back, 2 bases at V and 0 bases at J, with 11 bases in the middle. The CDR3 consists of 15 residues. The CDR3 spells CASSFGSLANYGYTF. The CDR3 region has the DNA TGCGCCAGCAGCTTCGGGTCCTTAGCTAACTATGGCTACACCTTC. Filled out from reference TRBV5-1 and TRBJ1-2, the complete variable domain reads KAGVTQTPRYLIKTRGQQVTLSCSPISGHRSVSWYQQTPGQGLQFLFEYFSETQRNKGNFPGRFSGRQFSNSRSEMNVSTLELGDSALYLCASSFGSLANYGYTFGSGTRLTVV.

The chain is built from TRBV18 and TRBJ1-4; D is uncertain. Trimming removed 3 bases at V and 4 bases at J, with 12 bases between. Germline V gene sequence: CDR1 KGHSH, CDR2 LQKENI. The CDR3 is made up of 15 amino acids. The CDR3 region is CASSPNKQYNEKLFF. CDR3 sequence (DNA): TGTGCCAGCTCACCCAACAAGCAATATAATGAAAAACTGTTTTTT.

The rearrangement links TRBV7-2 to TRBJ1-5; D possibly corresponds to TRBD1 (5 bases). The CDR3 loop spans 15 amino acids. The ends were cut back, 5 bases at V and 0 bases at J, with 11 bases in the middle. The germline CDR1 and CDR2 sequences are SGHTA and FQGNSA. CDR3 in amino acids: CASSPRTHSNQPQHF. CDR3 in DNA: TGTGCCAGCAGCCCCCGGACACATAGCAATCAGCCCCAGCATTTT. The full variable domain, in which reference TRBV7-2 and TRBJ1-5 provide the parts outside the CDR3, is GAGVSQSPSNKVTEKGKDVELRCDPISGHTALYWYRQSLGQGLEFLIYFQGNSAPDKSGLPSDRFSAERTGGSVSTLTIQRTQQEDSAVYLCASSPRTHSNQPQHFGDGTRLSIL.

The genes are TRBV6-5 and TRBJ2-7; TRBD2 is a possible D gene (6 bases). The V and J ends lost 0 bases and 4 bases respectively, with 7 bases between them. The CDR3 totals 13 residues. Germline values: CDR1 MNHEY, CDR2 SVGAGI. Written as DNA, the CDR3 is TGTGCCAGCAGTTACTCACGGGGGTACGAGCAGTACTTC. Its protein product is CASSYSRGYEQYF.

The chain is built from TRBV7-8 and TRBJ2-7, with no clear D. This CDR3 has 13 residues. CDR1 and CDR2 (germline): SGHVS, FQNEAQ. Trimming removed 2 bases at V and 3 bases at J, with 8 bases between. The CDR3 here is CASSLSEIYEQYF. The CDR3 DNA reads as TGTGCCAGCAGCTTATCTGAGATCTACGAGCAGTACTTC. The variable domain in full, completed from reference TRBV7-8 and TRBJ2-7, reads GAGVSQSPRYKVAKRGQDVALRCDPISGHVSLFWYQQALGQGPEFLTYFQNEAQLDKSGLPSDRFFAERPEGSVSTLKIQRTQQEDSAVYLCASSLSEIYEQYFGPGTRLTVT.

The genes are TRBV6-1 and TRBJ2-2; D possibly uses TRBD1 or TRBD2 (6 bases each). CDR3 length equals 16 residues. The germline gives CDR1 MNHNS, CDR2 SASEGT. V dropped 4 bases and J dropped 3 bases, with 15 bases sitting between them. The CDR3 here is CASSVTGRLHTGELFF. In nucleotides, the CDR3 is TGTGCCAGCAGTGTTACAGGGAGGCTGCACACCGGGGAGCTGTTTTTT.

The CDR3 loop is CASSGTLLSGNTIYF. Here the CDR3 DNA reads TGTGCCAGCAGCGGGACACTTTTATCTGGAAACACCATATATTTT. This chain connects TRBV9 to TRBJ1-3; D might be TRBD1 (5 bases). The CDR3 runs to 15 residues. CDR1 and CDR2 from the germline V gene are SGDLS and YYNGEE. With 3 bases removed from V and 1 base from J, the gap between germline ends came to 11 bases.

The chain couples TRBV5-4 to TRBJ1-2, with D unresolved. This CDR3 is built from 15 residues. Germline V gene lookup returns CDR1 SGHNT and CDR2 YYREEE (reference sequence). The ends were cut back, 0 bases at V and 3 bases at J, with 12 bases in the middle. CDR3 loop: CASSLGGGFDYGYTF. The CDR3, as DNA: TGTGCCAGCAGCTTGGGTGGAGGGTTCGACTATGGCTACACCTTC.

This sequence joins TRBV7-2 and TRBJ1-1; D is uncertain. The CDR3 is 13 residues long. V lost 4 bases and J 1 base, leaving 7 bases between the germline ends. CDR1 and CDR2 from the germline V gene are SGHTA and FQGNSA. The CDR3 reads CASSSGPNTEAFF. The CDR3, as DNA: TGTGCCAGCAGCTCCGGACCGAACACTGAAGCTTTCTTT.

This clone occurred once. J is TRBJ2-1 and V is TRBV5-4, with 10 nucleotides matching TRBD1. The trim removed 3 bases at V and 10 bases at J, leaving 13 bases unmatched. This CDR3 region has 16 residues. Germline CDR1 SGHNT, CDR2 YYREEE (reference sequence). CDR3 amino acids: CASSYGIPGQGNEQFF. The DNA for the CDR3 is TGTGCCAGCAGCTATGGCATCCCGGGACAGGGGAACGAGCAGTTCTTC. The full variable domain, rest sourced from reference TRBV5-4 and TRBJ2-1, is ETGVTQSPTHLIKTRGQQVTLRCSSQSGHNTVSWYQQALGQGPQFIFQYYREEENGRGNFPPRFSGLQFPNYSSELNVNALELDDSALYLCASSYGIPGQGNEQFFGPGTRLTVL.

The V call is TRBV5-4, the J call TRBJ2-7, with 7 bases matching TRBD1. CDR3 length: 15 amino acids. J lost 3 bases, V lost 0 bases, and 6 bases had no gene match. Per the germline V gene, CDR1 is SGHNT and CDR2 is YYREEE (reference sequence). The CDR3 sequence is CASSLAGTAYYEQYF. CDR3 DNA sequence: TGTGCCAGCAGCTTGGCCGGGACAGCTTACTACGAGCAGTACTTC.

The rearrangement joins TRBV10-3 to TRBJ2-7; tentative D call: TRBD2 (6 bases). Trimming took off 3 bases at V and 2 bases at J, with 17 bases between the two ends. CDR1 ENHRY and CDR2 SYGVKD come from the germline V gene. The CDR3 consists of 16 residues. CDR3 region: CAISDWRDFRTYEQYF. In DNA form, the CDR3 reads TGTGCCATCAGTGATTGGCGGGACTTCCGCACCTACGAGCAGTACTTC.

This chain joins TRBV10-2 and TRBJ2-7; 11 positions match TRBD1. Per germline, CDR1 WSHSY and CDR2 SAAADI. Unmatched junction bases numbered 6, after V lost 6 bases and J lost 2 bases. The CDR3 covers 15 residues. CDR3 nucleotide sequence: TGCGCCAGCAGCGCCCCGGGACAGGGGGCCTACGAGCAGTACTTC. This codes for CASSAPGQGAYEQYF.

The rearrangement links TRBV7-2 to TRBJ2-1; D may be TRBD2 (6 bases). The CDR3 has 15 residues. The V end lost 1 base, the J end lost 6 bases, and 13 bases lay between the germline ends. CDR1 and CDR2 (germline): SGHTA, FQGNSA. CDR3 sequence reads: CASSLGTAEGNEQFF. The CDR3 DNA sequence: TGTGCCAGCAGCTTAGGGACGGCGGAGGGCAATGAGCAGTTCTTC.

The V call is TRBV2, the J call TRBJ2-2, with D possibly matching TRBD1 (6 bases). The V and J ends lost 9 bases and 0 bases respectively, with 11 bases between them. The CDR3 consists of 14 residues. Germline CDR1 and CDR2: SNHLY and FYNNEI. This CDR3 reads CASTGTTNTGELFF. The CDR3 DNA reads TGTGCCAGTACCGGGACAACGAACACCGGGGAGCTGTTTTTT.

The chain carries TRBV6-5 and TRBJ2-5; possibly TRBD2 for D (6 bases). Trimming pared 0 bases from V and 5 bases from J, leaving 16 bases between. This CDR3 is built from 16 residues. Germline V gives CDR1 MNHEY, CDR2 SVGAGI. CDR3 amino acids: CASSYSPRLGSETQYF. The DNA for the CDR3 is TGTGCCAGCAGTTACTCCCCTAGACTAGGGTCTGAGACCCAGTACTTC.

V and J are TRBV30 and TRBJ1-2; 7 bases match TRBD1. V shed 2 bases and J 6 bases; nucleotides not matched to a gene: 9. Germline V gene data show CDR1 as GTSNPN and CDR2 as SVGIG (reference sequence). The CDR3 is made up of 14 amino acids. The CDR3 DNA is TGTGCCTGGAGTAACAGGGGTAGGGGAGATGGCTACACCTTC. Its translation: CAWSNRGRGDGYTF.

This sequence joins TRBV27 and TRBJ1-2, with D perhaps matching TRBD1 (5 bases). Trimming removed 3 bases from V and 8 bases from J, with 19 bases in between. This CDR3 has 15 residues. Germline CDR1 reads MNHEY; CDR2 reads SMNVEV (reference sequence). The chain's CDR3 is CASSFSEQGPLGYTF. The CDR3, as DNA: TGTGCCAGCAGTTTTTCGGAGCAGGGACCGCTAGGCTACACCTTC.